The T cell receptor (beta chain) described here comes from a study of T cell responses to AZD1222 COVID-19 vaccine (dated by TCRdb to the early 2020s). Regarding the complete study: A total of 233 trial participants underwent TCR sequencing, of whom some 210 received two doses of AZD1222 and about 26 received two doses of the MenACWY control vaccine. Enrollment into the trials was organized by age into subgroups of 18-55, 56-69 and 70-plus years, and those subgroups contained roughly 140, 27 and 60 TCR-sequenced participants, respectively. The study at large found these results: After two AZD1222 doses, spike-specific TCR breadth and depth were significantly higher than at day 0 and than in MenACWY recipients. No day 14 peak-response samples were available, so repertoires were characterized only after the peak T cell response. Conclusions about previously exposed vaccinees are limited, since just six or seven AZD1222 recipients were seropositive for SARS-CoV-2 at baseline. In the small 56-69-year group, the increase in depth fell short of significance, most likely because of low power. Reportedly, close to half of the unique spike-specific TCRs recognized epitopes lying outside the regions that are mutated in the B.1.351 and B.1.1.7 variants. Participants were mostly white British and included more females than males, and it was suggested by the authors that clonal diversity may have been underestimated. The whole spike protein was spanned by vaccine-associated CD4 TCRs, and dominant responses were seen in regions 160-218 and 743-854.

V was cut back by 7 bases and J by 0 bases, leaving a gap of 14 bases between them. CDR1 and CDR2 are read off the germline V gene as MNHEY and SVGAGI. Taken from cysteine to phenylalanine, the CDR3 has 15 residues. CDR3 DNA is the only sequence kept; it has 45 bases, read in frame from the first base. The CDR3 regions of human TCRbeta chains were analyzed by immunosequencing. Per the source publication's procedure: Repertoire TCRs were checked for matches against a reference library of SARS-CoV-2-specific TCRs that had been generated using the MIRA antigen-specificity platform. Breadth was defined as the fraction of unique TCRs that were SARS-CoV-2-associated. Depth was defined as the fraction of total T cells that were SARS-CoV-2-associated. Using the MIRA data, every spike-specific TCR was mapped to the spike region that the TCR reacted to and assigned to either a CD4 or a CD8 class. Log10-transformed breadth and depth values were compared by one-way ANOVA with Sidak's multiple comparisons tests. TCRdb limited this immuneACCESS table to in-frame rearrangements with V and J called. A share of clones is missing; checked studies link under half to unresolved V genes, and the rest is unexplained. The DNA gave D and trimming, while V, J and clone size come from that table. A total of about 170,000 clones appear in this sample, roughly 89% of them only once. The ten biggest clones cover approximately 0.97% of the sample.

Only one count was recorded for this clone. Its antigen is currently not known. Nothing much larger sits one base from this clone, and base qualities are not available. The intended sense of this specimen's time point label: about 28 days (+/-7) after the second vaccine dose. AZD1222 recipients with second doses at about 4 weeks or about 12 weeks were pooled, because spike-specific TCR depth and breadth did not differ between schedules. Vaccinee samples were obtained from the UK trials COV001 and COV002, which included a single-blind randomized controlled phase 2/3 trial of AZD1222 (ChAdOx1 nCoV-19) in healthy adults. For TCRbeta chain sequencing, PBMC samples were collected from trial participants at day 0 and at day 28 after the second dose.

The source is an adult who received the AZD1222 COVID-19 vaccine. Sequencing was performed on peripheral blood, taken 28 days after the second AZD1222 dose. The chain joins TRBV6-5 to TRBJ2-3; TRBD2 is perhaps the D gene, given 5 matching bases. This receptor has the CDR3 CASTAGPLSTDTQYF. The nucleotide sequence is given as TGTGCCAGCACGGCGGGTCCCCTGAGCACAGATACGCAGTATTTT.